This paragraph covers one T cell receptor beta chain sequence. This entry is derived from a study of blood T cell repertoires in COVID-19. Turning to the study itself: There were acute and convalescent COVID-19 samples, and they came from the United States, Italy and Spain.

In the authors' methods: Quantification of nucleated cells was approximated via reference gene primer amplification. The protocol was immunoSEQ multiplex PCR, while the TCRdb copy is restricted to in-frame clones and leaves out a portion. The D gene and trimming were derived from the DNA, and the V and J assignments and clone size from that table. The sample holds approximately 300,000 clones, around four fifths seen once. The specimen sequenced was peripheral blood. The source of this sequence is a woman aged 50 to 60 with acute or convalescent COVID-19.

The DNA for the CDR3 is TGTGCCTGGTCGTTATGGGTAGCGGGGAACCAAGAGACCCAGTACTTC. Residues: CAWSLWVAGNQETQYF. The V call is TRBV30, the J call TRBJ2-5, with 8 bases matching TRBD2. V was clipped by 5 bases and J by 0 bases; unmatched bases: 11. The CDR3 has 16 residues. The germline V gene has CDR1 GTSNPN and CDR2 SVGIG (reference sequence). Looking up the rest from reference TRBV30 and TRBJ2-5 gives the full variable domain: SQTIHQWPATLVQPVGSPLSLECTVEGTSNPNLYWYRQAAGRGLQLLFYSVGIGQISSEVPQNLSASRPQDRQFILSSKKLLLSDSGFYLCAWSLWVAGNQETQYFGPGTRLLVL.